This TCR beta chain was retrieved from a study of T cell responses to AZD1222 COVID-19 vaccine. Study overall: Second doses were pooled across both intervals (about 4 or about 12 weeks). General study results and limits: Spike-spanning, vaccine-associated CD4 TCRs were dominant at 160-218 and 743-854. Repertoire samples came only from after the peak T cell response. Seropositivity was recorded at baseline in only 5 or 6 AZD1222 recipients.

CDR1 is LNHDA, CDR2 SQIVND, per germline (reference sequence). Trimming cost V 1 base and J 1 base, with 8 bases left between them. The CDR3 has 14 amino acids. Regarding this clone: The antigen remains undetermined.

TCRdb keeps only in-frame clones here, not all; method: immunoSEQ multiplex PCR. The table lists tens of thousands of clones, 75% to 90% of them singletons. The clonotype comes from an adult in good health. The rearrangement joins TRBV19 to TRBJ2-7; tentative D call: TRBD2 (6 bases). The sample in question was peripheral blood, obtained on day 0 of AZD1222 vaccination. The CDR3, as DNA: TGTGCCAGTAGTATAGGGGCGGGGTCCTACGAGCAGTACTTC. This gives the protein CASSIGAGSYEQYF.